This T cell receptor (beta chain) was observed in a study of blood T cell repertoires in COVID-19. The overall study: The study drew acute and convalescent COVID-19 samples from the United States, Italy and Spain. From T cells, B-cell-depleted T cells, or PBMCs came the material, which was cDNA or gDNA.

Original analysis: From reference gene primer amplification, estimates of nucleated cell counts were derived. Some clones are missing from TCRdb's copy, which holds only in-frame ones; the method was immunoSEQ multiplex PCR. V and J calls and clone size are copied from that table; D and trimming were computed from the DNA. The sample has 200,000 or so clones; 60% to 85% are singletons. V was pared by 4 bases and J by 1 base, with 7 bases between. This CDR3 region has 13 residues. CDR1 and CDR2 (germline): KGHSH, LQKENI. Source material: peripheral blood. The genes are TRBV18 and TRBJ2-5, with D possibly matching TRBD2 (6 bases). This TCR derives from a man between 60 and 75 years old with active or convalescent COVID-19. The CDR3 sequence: CASSLGLQETQYF. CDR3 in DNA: TGTGCCAGCTCACTGGGACTCCAAGAGACCCAGTACTTC.